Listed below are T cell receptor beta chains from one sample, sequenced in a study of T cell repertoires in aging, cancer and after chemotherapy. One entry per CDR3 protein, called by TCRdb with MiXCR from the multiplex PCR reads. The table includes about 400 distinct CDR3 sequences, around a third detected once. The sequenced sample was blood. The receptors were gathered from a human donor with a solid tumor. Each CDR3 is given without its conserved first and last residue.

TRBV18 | ASSPLSGANVLT
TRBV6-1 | ASSEAGRGQPQH
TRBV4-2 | ASSVGLAGGGDTDTQY
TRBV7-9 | ASSLGGNNYGYT
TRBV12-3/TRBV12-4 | ASSSGHPSNQPQH
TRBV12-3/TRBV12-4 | ASSTPYYKNTGELF
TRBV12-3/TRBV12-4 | ASSTAFIGELF
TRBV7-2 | ASSLDPGMNTEAF
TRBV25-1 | ASWAAGGEQY
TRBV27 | ASSLSGRTAF
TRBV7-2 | ASSTQRTWSTGELF
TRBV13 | ACSWKGQVNYGYT
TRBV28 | ASSAFRQGAAYGYT
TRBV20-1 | SATRAGRDNEQF
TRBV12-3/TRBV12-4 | ASSFTPGTSGYNEQF